Listed below are T cell receptor beta chains from one sample, sequenced in a study of blood T cell repertoires in COVID-19. Sequencing was performed with immunoSEQ multiplex PCR; in TCRdb, only in-frame clones are kept and a portion is missing. The table lists around 270,000 clones, approximately 89% of them singletons. Sequencing used PBMCs or T cells enriched from blood (not recorded which). These receptor sequences come from a woman in her forties who had been exposed to COVID-19. Both conserved end residues are part of each CDR3. Fields, in order: CDR3 DNA, CDR3 protein, J gene, D gene, clone size, V gene. A D gene is named only where the DNA matches it firmly. Some rows mark clone size as missing; the rest say once, few, many or name a class of expanded clone.

CDR3nt: TGTGCCAGCAGTAATACGGACAGGGGACTGAATGGCTACACCTTC; CDR3aa: CASSNTDRGLNGYTF; j_gene: TRBJ1-2; d_gene: TRBD1; abundance: -; v_gene: TRBV6-2/TRBV6-3
CDR3nt: TGTGCCAGCAGTTTATTCTGGTTGGGAAACCGGGACAGGGGACCTGAAGCTTTCTTT; CDR3aa: CASSLFWLGNRDRGPEAFF; j_gene: TRBJ1-1; d_gene: TRBD1; abundance: once; v_gene: TRBV28
CDR3nt: TGTGCCAGCAGCTTGCAGGTGAACACTGAAGCTTTCTTT; CDR3aa: CASSLQVNTEAFF; j_gene: TRBJ1-1; d_gene: -; abundance: -; v_gene: TRBV7-2
CDR3nt: TGTGCCAGCAGTTCGCAGGGTTCCGGGGAGCTGTTTTTT; CDR3aa: CASSSQGSGELFF; j_gene: TRBJ2-2; d_gene: -; abundance: -; v_gene: TRBV27
CDR3nt: TGTGCCATCAGTGAGGGGGAGGCGGGTCCCTCTGGAAACACCATATATTTT; CDR3aa: CAISEGEAGPSGNTIYF; j_gene: TRBJ1-3; d_gene: -; abundance: few; v_gene: TRBV10-3
CDR3nt: TGTGCCAGCAGGGCTTGGGGAGGGCGGACTGAAGCTTTCTTT; CDR3aa: CASRAWGGRTEAFF; j_gene: TRBJ1-1; d_gene: -; abundance: once; v_gene: TRBV3-1/TRBV3-2
CDR3nt: TGCGCCAGCAGCCAAGATCAAACAAAAACAGGCAATTCACCCCTCCACTTT; CDR3aa: CASSQDQTKTGNSPLHF; j_gene: TRBJ1-6; d_gene: -; abundance: -; v_gene: TRBV4-1
CDR3nt: TGTGCCAGCAGTTCTAGGCCGGCGGTCGGTAATTCACCCCTCCACTTT; CDR3aa: CASSSRPAVGNSPLHF; j_gene: TRBJ1-6; d_gene: -; abundance: once; v_gene: TRBV6-5
CDR3nt: TGTGCCAGCACCCGACCGGGACAGTCATATGAAAAACTGTTTTTT; CDR3aa: CASTRPGQSYEKLFF; j_gene: TRBJ1-4; d_gene: TRBD1; abundance: -; v_gene: TRBV28
CDR3nt: TGTGCCAGCACACCTTCAATACAGGGTGGATACACCATATATTTT; CDR3aa: CASTPSIQGGYTIYF; j_gene: TRBJ1-3; d_gene: -; abundance: -; v_gene: TRBV27
CDR3nt: TGTGCCAGCAGCGAAGAGTCGAGGGAGGTGGAAAAACTGTTTTTT; CDR3aa: CASSEESREVEKLFF; j_gene: TRBJ1-4; d_gene: -; abundance: -; v_gene: TRBV7-2
CDR3nt: TGTGCCAGCAGCTCCTGGGCGGGGGGCCCCGGGGAGCTGTTTTTT; CDR3aa: CASSSWAGGPGELFF; j_gene: TRBJ2-2; d_gene: TRBD2; abundance: -; v_gene: TRBV11-3
CDR3nt: TGTGCCCTCCGGGACAGGGCATCACGGGCTTTCTTT; CDR3aa: CALRDRASRAFF; j_gene: TRBJ1-1; d_gene: TRBD1; abundance: -; v_gene: TRBV30
CDR3nt: TGTGCCAGCAGCTCCTCCGGGGACAGGGAAGCTTTCTTT; CDR3aa: CASSSSGDREAFF; j_gene: TRBJ1-1; d_gene: TRBD1; abundance: -; v_gene: TRBV13
CDR3nt: TGTGCCATCAGTGACGTGACAGGGCCTGAAGCTTTCTTT; CDR3aa: CAISDVTGPEAFF; j_gene: TRBJ1-1; d_gene: TRBD1; abundance: once; v_gene: TRBV10-3
CDR3nt: TGTGCCAGCAGTTCGGAGTTAAGACTAGCGGTCGATACGCAGTATTTT; CDR3aa: CASSSELRLAVDTQYF; j_gene: TRBJ2-3; d_gene: TRBD2; abundance: -; v_gene: TRBV6-5
CDR3nt: TGCGCCAGCAGCCAAGATCTTACGACAGGGGTAGGCTACACCTTC; CDR3aa: CASSQDLTTGVGYTF; j_gene: TRBJ1-2; d_gene: TRBD1; abundance: -; v_gene: TRBV4-1
CDR3nt: TGTGCCAGCAGTTGGGGCCTGGCTAGCAATCAGCCCCAGCATTTT; CDR3aa: CASSWGLASNQPQHF; j_gene: TRBJ1-5; d_gene: -; abundance: -; v_gene: TRBV11-3